The rows below give T cell receptor beta chains drawn from one sample of a study of blood T cell repertoires in COVID-19. Some clones are missing from TCRdb's copy, which holds only in-frame ones; the method was immunoSEQ multiplex PCR. The data show a few hundred thousand clones, with 87% seen just once and approximately 10% held by the top ten. The sample was PBMCs or T cells enriched from blood (not recorded which). These receptor sequences come from a young man with acute COVID-19. CDR3s include the opening cysteine and the closing phenylalanine or tryptophan. The order of the fields is D gene, clone size, V gene, J gene, CDR3 DNA, CDR3 protein. D genes are given only for firm matches. Size is omitted from some rows. Given values are once, few, many or a class for expanded clones.

.	.	TRBV18	TRBJ1-4	TGTGCCAGCTCACCATCAGGATGGGAAAAACTGTTTTTT	CASSPSGWEKLFF
.	.	TRBV5-1	TRBJ2-4	TGCGCCAGCAGCCTAGGATTAGCCAAAAACATTCAGTACTTC	CASSLGLAKNIQYF
TRBD1	.	TRBV6-5	TRBJ1-4	TGTGCCAGCAGTCCGGGACAGGGGCTGGGAAAACTGTTTTTT	CASSPGQGLGKLFF
TRBD1	.	TRBV5-8	TRBJ2-7	TGTGCCAGCAGCTTGACGGTGGGCAGGGGGTACGAGCAGTACTTC	CASSLTVGRGYEQYF
.	.	TRBV7-3	TRBJ2-2	TGTGCCAGCAGCTTATCGGGAGCGAACACCGGGGAGCTGTTTTTT	CASSLSGANTGELFF
.	.	TRBV11-2	TRBJ2-6	TGTGCCAGCAGCCCGGCGGGTGGCAACGTCCTGACTTTC	CASSPAGGNVLTF
.	.	TRBV9	TRBJ2-1	TGTGCCAGCAGCGTCTTCGGTTACAATGAGCAGTTCTTC	CASSVFGYNEQFF
TRBD1	once	TRBV7-3	TRBJ2-3	TGTGCCAGCAGCTTAAGAACAACAGGGGGCACAGATACGCAGTATTTT	CASSLRTTGGTDTQYF
TRBD2	.	TRBV19	TRBJ2-2	TGTGCCAGTAGTAGACCACGACTAGCGGGGGACACCGGGGAGCTGTTTTTT	CASSRPRLAGDTGELFF
.	.	TRBV29-1	TRBJ2-3	TGCAGCGTTGAAGGGGAGGACGTAACGCAGTATTTT	CSVEGEDVTQYF
.	once	TRBV5-8	TRBJ1-4	TGTGCCAGCAGCAACGGTGCAACTAATGAAAAACTGTTTTTT	CASSNGATNEKLFF
TRBD2	.	TRBV6-1	TRBJ2-1	TGTGCCAGCAGTGTCAGTTTAGCGGGAGTTTACAATGAGCAGTTCTTC	CASSVSLAGVYNEQFF
.	.	TRBV7-2	TRBJ2-3	TGTGCCAGCAGCTTAGTTTCCTCAGATACGCAGTATTTT	CASSLVSSDTQYF
.	.	TRBV4-2	TRBJ1-1	TGTGCCAGCAGCCAAGATTCCGGGTTGCTGAACACTGAAGCTTTCTTT	CASSQDSGLLNTEAFF
TRBD2	few	TRBV6-5	TRBJ2-1	TGTGCCAGCGAGCGGGAGAGCTCCTACAATGAGCAGTTCTTC	CASERESSYNEQFF
TRBD2	.	TRBV28	TRBJ2-1	TGTGCCAGCAGACTAGGGCTAGCGGATACCTCCTACAATGAGCAGTTCTTC	CASRLGLADTSYNEQFF
.	.	TRBV14	TRBJ2-1	TGTGCCAGCAGCCTACTGTTGGCCGGGAGTGAGCAGTTCTTC	CASSLLLAGSEQFF
TRBD1	.	TRBV24-1	TRBJ2-2	TGTGCCACCAGGGCGGCAGGGGGAAACACCGGGGAGCTGTTTTTT	CATRAAGGNTGELFF
TRBD1	.	TRBV5-6	TRBJ2-5	TGTGCCAGCAGCCCACTGAGGACAGGGGGCGCGATGAAGACCCAGTACTTC	CASSPLRTGGAMKTQYF
TRBD1	.	TRBV5-1	TRBJ1-1	TGCGCCAGCAGCTTGGCCGGGACAGGGATCGGGAACACTGAAGCTTTCTTT	CASSLAGTGIGNTEAFF
.	once	TRBV7-6	TRBJ2-7	TGTGCCAGCAGTCCCCGGCCCTCCGGGGGCGAGCAGTACTTC	CASSPRPSGGEQYF
TRBD1	.	TRBV12-5	TRBJ2-2	TGTGCTAGTGGTTTCTGGGCCGGGACAGGGGAAACCGGGGAGCTGTTTTTT	CASGFWAGTGETGELFF
.	once	TRBV30	TRBJ2-1	TGTGCCCTGAAGGCGTCGAGTTATCGCGGAGCCCGGTTCCCGAGCTCCTACAATGAGCAGTTCTTC	CALKASSYRGARFPSSYNEQFF
.	.	TRBV7-2	TRBJ2-7	TGTGCCAGCATCCCCCAACGGGATTCCCGCGAGCAGTACTTC	CASIPQRDSREQYF
TRBD2	.	TRBV18	TRBJ2-5	TGTGCCAGCTCTCCTAGCGGTCGAGAGACCCAGTACTTC	CASSPSGRETQYF
TRBD2	.	TRBV2	TRBJ2-7	TGTGCCAGCAGGGATCGACTAGCGGGAGTAGAGGAGCAGTACTTC	CASRDRLAGVEEQYF
TRBD1	once	TRBV6-5	TRBJ2-7	TGTGCCAGCAGTTACCGACAGGGGCGCGGGTACGAGCAGTACTTC	CASSYRQGRGYEQYF
TRBD1	.	TRBV19	TRBJ2-7	TGTGCCAGCAGGCCAGGGACAGGGGCGGTCTACGAGCAGTACTTC	CASRPGTGAVYEQYF
TRBD2	.	TRBV2	TRBJ2-5	TGTGCCAGCAGGGGGCCTCGGACATTGAATACTAGCGGGAGCTTAGAGACCCAGTACTTC	CASRGPRTLNTSGSLETQYF
.	.	TRBV4-1	TRBJ1-4	TGCGCCAGCAGCCAAGATCAGGTGCCCCCAACTAATGAAAAACTGTTTTTT	CASSQDQVPPTNEKLFF
TRBD2	.	TRBV5-1	TRBJ2-1	TGCGCCAGCAGCCTACGGACTAGCGGGAGTTACTCCTACAATGAGCAGTTCTTC	CASSLRTSGSYSYNEQFF
TRBD1	once	TRBV28	TRBJ1-2	TGTGCCAGCAGTACGGACAGGGGTCCTTTGGGTTATGGCTACACCTTC	CASSTDRGPLGYGYTF
.	.	TRBV9	TRBJ2-3	TGTGCCAGCAGCCCTTCCCCTAGTGGAGATACGCAGTATTTT	CASSPSPSGDTQYF
.	.	TRBV5-4	TRBJ2-1	TGTGCCAGCAGTGTAGCCGGCCCGAGCTCCTACAATGAGCAGTTCTTC	CASSVAGPSSYNEQFF
.	.	TRBV4-1	TRBJ2-3	TGCGCCAGCAGCCAAGAAGGGAGGGGGGAGGCGGTTTATTACACAGATACGCAGTATTTT	CASSQEGRGEAVYYTDTQYF
.	.	TRBV7-3	TRBJ1-5	TGTGCCAGCAGCTCGACGGGGGGGCAGCCCCAGCATTTT	CASSSTGGQPQHF
.	.	TRBV12-5	TRBJ1-6	TGTGCTAGTGGTTTGGTTCGGGGGGCGGGCCATTCACCCCTCCACTTT	CASGLVRGAGHSPLHF
.	.	TRBV6-6	TRBJ2-7	TGTGCCCATTCGGGGGACTCTAGTCCCTACGAGCAGTACTTC	CAHSGDSSPYEQYF
.	.	TRBV6-5	TRBJ1-3	TGTGCCAGTACTCCGAGAGGAAACACCATATATTTT	CASTPRGNTIYF
.	.	TRBV28	TRBJ1-1	TGTGCCAGCAGTCGAATGGACAGGAACACTGAAGCTTTCTTT	CASSRMDRNTEAFF
TRBD1	.	TRBV18	TRBJ2-2	TGTGCCAGCTCATGGGACAGGGAGACCGGGGAGCTGTTTTTT	CASSWDRETGELFF
.	.	TRBV6-5	TRBJ1-1	TGTGCCAGTTTGGGGGCGCTGAACACTGAAGCTTTCTTT	CASLGALNTEAFF